The 25 T cell receptor beta chains given below trace back to one sample, sequenced in a study of control samples from healthy donors and cancer patients (dated by TCRdb to the early 2020s). To prepare the library, the immunoSEQ multiplex PCR assay was applied. Entries here come from immuneACCESS through TCRdb and include only in-frame sequences with V and J called. Some clones fail to appear in such tables; in the studies checked, an unresolved V gene covers under half of the shortfall, and the cause of the remainder is unknown. The sample contains 120,000 to 150,000 clones, 80% to 95% of them found a single time. Clones ranked in the top ten supply more than 4.5% of the sample. Specimen: blood. All receptors come from a man aged 18-30 years in good health.

The sample holds one count of this clone. The chain links TRBV10-3 to TRBJ1-5; D not certain. V shed 6 bases and J shed 4 bases, with 7 bases lying between them. CDR1 and CDR2 from the germline V gene are ENHRY and SYGVKD. The CDR3 runs to 12 residues. In DNA form, the CDR3 reads TGTGCCATCAGAGCGGAGAATCAGCCCCAGCATTTT. Its translation: CAIRAENQPQHF.

V gene TRBV5-4 combines with J gene TRBJ1-6; D is unclear. The CDR3 loop spans 16 amino acids. V gave up 1 base and J gave up 0 bases, with 8 bases separating them. Looked up from germline, CDR1 is SGHNT and CDR2 is YYREEE (reference sequence). CDR3 nucleotide sequence: TGTGCCAGCAGCTTGAAGGTGGCCTCCTATAATTCACCCCTCCACTTT. It yields the protein CASSLKVASYNSPLHF.

This sequence joins TRBV12-3 or TRBV12-4 and TRBJ2-2; no firm D call. The CDR3 has 13 amino acids. V gave up 6 bases and J gave up 4 bases, with 9 bases separating them. The DNA of the CDR3 is TGTGCCAGCAGGCCCGGGTCCACCGGGGAGCTGTTTTTT. It translates to CASRPGSTGELFF.

The J gene is TRBJ2-3, the V gene TRBV19; 8 bases fit TRBD2. CDR3 size: 15 residues. Germline CDR1 LNHDA, CDR2 SQIVND (reference sequence). J was trimmed by 4 bases and V by 3 bases; bases with no gene match: 6. CDR3 DNA sequence: TGTGCCAGTAGTATGGCGACTAGCGAGCCAGATACGCAGTATTTT. Its protein product is CASSMATSEPDTQYF.

V and J are TRBV11-2 and TRBJ1-1, with a tentative D call TRBD1 (6 bases). Germline V CDR1 and CDR2: SGHAT, FQNNGV. Between the trimmed V and J ends, which lost 5 bases and 4 bases, there was a span of 14 bases. This CDR3 region has 14 residues. The CDR3 nucleotides are TGTGCCAGCAGCCTCCCGGGGGGCGTCACTGAAGCTTTCTTT. Residues: CASSLPGGVTEAFF.

In DNA, the CDR3 is TGTGCCTGGGGACAGGGGATTAATATAGGAAACACCATATATTTT. Its translation: CAWGQGINIGNTIYF. The chain employs TRBV30 and TRBJ1-3; TRBD1 matches 9 bases. Germline CDR1 reads GTSNPN; CDR2 reads SVGIG (reference sequence). The ends lost 5 bases at V and 4 bases at J; junction bases unmatched: 9. The CDR3 totals 15 residues. Looking up the rest from reference TRBV30 and TRBJ1-3 gives the full variable domain: SQTIHQWPATLVQPVGSPLSLECTVEGTSNPNLYWYRQAAGRGLQLLFYSVGIGQISSEVPQNLSASRPQDRQFILSSKKLLLSDSGFYLCAWGQGINIGNTIYFGEGSWLTVV.

The chain employs TRBV7-2 and TRBJ2-5; 9 nucleotides align to TRBD2. Germline assignment: CDR1 SGHTA and CDR2 FQGNSA. This CDR3 has 17 residues. Trimming cost V 2 bases and J 4 bases; bases outside gene matches: 11. The CDR3 here is CASSLRGGRGIRETQYF. The DNA of the CDR3 is TGTGCCAGCAGCTTAAGGGGCGGGAGGGGGATTCGAGAGACCCAGTACTTC.

The chain is built from TRBV5-5 and TRBJ2-3; 7 bases fit TRBD1. CDR3 length equals 16 residues. Germline V gene sequence: CDR1 SGHKS, CDR2 YYEKEE (reference sequence). The V segment lost 3 bases and the J segment 1 base; nucleotides outside the gene matches: 8. Here the CDR3 reads CASSSLQGFRTDTQYF. The CDR3 DNA reads TGTGCCAGCAGCTCCCTACAGGGGTTCCGCACAGATACGCAGTATTTT.

The rearrangement links TRBV5-1 to TRBJ1-1, with TRBD1 as a possible D gene (5 bases). V lost 5 bases and J lost 1, with 18 bases in between. This CDR3 region has 16 residues. Germline values: CDR1 SGHRS, CDR2 YFSETQ. The CDR3, as DNA: TGCGCCAGCAGAATCCCGCAGGGACCCGAGAACACTGAAGCTTTCTTT. The encoded protein is CASRIPQGPENTEAFF.

This clone has just one count. The J gene is TRBJ2-3, the V gene TRBV28, with D perhaps matching TRBD2 (5 bases). Trimming left V 7 bases short and J 4 bases short, with 12 bases between. Germline V CDR1 and CDR2: MDHEN, SYDVKM. This CDR3 is 13 amino acids long. This CDR3 is CASTEEAPDTQYF. In DNA form, the CDR3 reads TGTGCCAGCACCGAGGAGGCCCCAGATACGCAGTATTTT.

The chain employs TRBV28 and TRBJ2-5; D is unresolved. V lost 4 bases and J lost 8, with 8 bases in between. This CDR3 region has 11 residues. Germline V gives CDR1 MDHEN, CDR2 SYDVKM. The CDR3 reads CASSSSGTQYF. The CDR3 bases are TGTGCCAGCAGTTCCAGTGGAACCCAGTACTTC.

V is TRBV4-1 and J is TRBJ1-2, with 7 positions matching TRBD1. Germline V CDR1 and CDR2: MGHRA, YSYEKL. The CDR3 has 15 amino acids. After removal of 2 bases from V and 5 bases from J, the junction contained 8 bases not matched to a gene. The DNA for the CDR3 is TGCGCCAGCAGCCAAAACAGGGGTGAAGGGTATGGCTACACCTTC. Amino acid sequence: CASSQNRGEGYGYTF.

V is TRBV30 and J is TRBJ2-5; D is undetermined. Germline CDR1 and CDR2: GTSNPN and SVGIG (reference sequence). This CDR3 region has 14 residues. Trimming left V 0 bases short and J 1 base short, with 9 bases between. The CDR3 DNA follows: TGTGCCTGGAGTGTACTGGCCGGCCAAGAGACCCAGTACTTC. Its protein is CAWSVLAGQETQYF.

The V call is TRBV7-2, the J call TRBJ1-5, with 8 bases aligning to TRBD1. The ends lost 5 bases at V and 2 bases at J; junction bases unmatched: 5. CDR1 SGHTA and CDR2 FQGNSA come from the germline V gene. This CDR3 is built from 15 residues. CDR3 coding DNA: TGTGCCAGCAGCAAAATGACAGGGGGCAATCAGCCCCAGCATTTT. This gives the protein CASSKMTGGNQPQHF. The full variable domain, its missing parts supplied by reference TRBV7-2 and TRBJ1-5, is GAGVSQSPSNKVTEKGKDVELRCDPISGHTALYWYRQSLGQGLEFLIYFQGNSAPDKSGLPSDRFSAERTGGSVSTLTIQRTQQEDSAVYLCASSKMTGGNQPQHFGDGTRLSIL.

Notes on this clone: The identical CDR3 is also encoded by other nucleotide sequences in the sample. V gene TRBV10-3 combines with J gene TRBJ1-1; D gene uncertain. CDR3 length: 14 residues. The germline CDR1 and CDR2 sequences are ENHRY and SYGVKD. The V end was cut by 0 bases, the J end by 3 bases, with 8 bases between. In DNA form, the CDR3 reads TGTGCCATCAGTGAGTCCGGGGATTACACTGAAGCTTTCTTT. Its translation: CAISESGDYTEAFF.

The chain recombines TRBV27 with TRBJ2-1, with TRBD2 matching over 8 bases. CDR3 length: 15 residues. V shed 4 bases, J shed 7 bases, and the junction held 9 bases outside the gene matches. Germline values: CDR1 MNHEY, CDR2 SMNVEV (reference sequence). The CDR3 spells CASSSRSGRGNEQFF. The CDR3 DNA is TGTGCCAGCAGTTCCCGGAGCGGGAGAGGGAATGAGCAGTTCTTC.

This clone has just a few counts. The chain carries TRBV14 and TRBJ2-7, with D tentatively TRBD1 (5 bases). V lost 1 base and J 6 bases, leaving 10 bases between the germline ends. Germline CDR1 SGHDN, CDR2 FVKESK. This CDR3 comprises 13 residues. The CDR3 is CASSQGGWSEQYF. The CDR3 nucleotides are TGTGCCAGCAGCCAAGGGGGCTGGTCCGAGCAGTACTTC.

The V and J genes are TRBV24-1 and TRBJ1-5; possibly TRBD1 for D (6 bases). From germline, CDR1 is KGHDR and CDR2 SFDVKD. The CDR3 covers 13 residues. Trimming removed 5 bases from V and 6 bases from J, with 10 bases in between. The CDR3: CATSAGVSQPQHF. As DNA, the CDR3 is TGTGCCACCAGTGCAGGGGTGAGTCAGCCCCAGCATTTT.

The chain has TRBV7-6 and TRBJ1-3; D may be TRBD1 (5 bases). Germline V CDR1 and CDR2: SGHVS, FNYEAQ. The CDR3 has 16 amino acids. V lost 7 bases, J lost 8 bases, and 24 bases lay in between. Here the CDR3 DNA reads TGTGCCAGCACACTAAGACCCGGGACTCCGAGGGACACCATATATTTT. As protein: CASTLRPGTPRDTIYF.

The genes are TRBV5-4 and TRBJ2-3; 12 bases line up with TRBD2. This CDR3 region has 14 residues. V lost 4 bases, J lost 4 bases, and 1 base stayed unmatched. Germline V gives CDR1 SGHNT, CDR2 YYREEE (reference sequence). The DNA of the CDR3 is TGTGCCAGCAGCCGACTAGCGGGAGCAGATACGCAGTATTTT. This gives the protein CASSRLAGADTQYF.

The chain uses TRBV28 and TRBJ1-1; the match to TRBD1 covers 7 bases. The CDR3 length is 17 residues. Trimming cost V 5 bases and J 3 bases; bases outside gene matches: 15. The germline V gene encodes CDR1 MDHEN and CDR2 SYDVKM. The CDR3 coding sequence is TGTGCCAGCAGTCTCCGGGGAACAGGGGAGGTGGACACTGAAGCTTTCTTT. Amino acid sequence: CASSLRGTGEVDTEAFF.

The rearrangement uses TRBV9 and TRBJ2-5; D call uncertain. The CDR3 covers 15 residues. Germline V lookup: CDR1 SGDLS, CDR2 YYNGEE. V lost 4 bases and J lost 7, with 20 bases in between. This CDR3 is CASSLTFGPIWTQYF. As DNA, the CDR3 is TGTGCCAGCAGCCTAACTTTCGGTCCTATATGGACCCAGTACTTC.

V usage is TRBV7-2 and J usage is TRBJ2-2, with D perhaps assigned TRBD1 or TRBD2 (6 bases each). Germline loops: CDR1 SGHTA, CDR2 FQGNSA. The length of the CDR3 is 19 residues. V was clipped by 1 base and J by 3 bases, with 21 bases between them. In nucleotides, the CDR3 is TGTGCCAGCAGCTTAGAAGTGGGGAGGAGGGCAGGGGACACCGGGGAGCTGTTTTTT. This codes for CASSLEVGRRAGDTGELFF.

V and J are TRBV10-2 and TRBJ2-2; 7 bases align to TRBD2. Losses at the gene ends were 5 bases for V and 3 bases for J; bases not matched to a gene: 3. Looked up from germline, CDR1 is WSHSY and CDR2 is SAAADI. CDR3 length equals 14 residues. The DNA of the CDR3 is TGCGCCAGCAGTTGGGGGGGTGACACCGGGGAGCTGTTTTTT. Its translation is CASSWGGDTGELFF.

This sequence joins TRBV2 and TRBJ2-7, with D perhaps given as TRBD1 or TRBD2 (5 bases each). Germline V lookup: CDR1 SNHLY, CDR2 FYNNEI. The CDR3 loop spans 14 amino acids. The V end lost 5 bases, the J end lost 3 bases, and 14 bases lay between the germline ends. CDR3 amino acids: CASSKRGPIYEQYF. CDR3 coding DNA: TGTGCCAGCAGTAAGAGGGGTCCGATCTACGAGCAGTACTTC.